This T cell receptor (beta chain) was observed in a study of CD8+CD57+ T cells in acquired aplastic anemia listed by TCRdb under 2018. Concerning the study at large: On average, sorted CD4+ and CD8+ cells yielded 3.2 ug of extracted DNA, with a range of roughly 0.18 to 30 ug. A CD8+CD57+ expansion meant a frequency higher than the mean frequency seen in healthy subjects. Overall study results and their limits: No significant difference in CD8+ Simpson's diversity was found between patients and healthy controls (P=0.060). Around 31 CD8+ CDR3 sequences were shared between patients and controls but appeared highly expressed in patients and within their immunodominant clones.

Germline trimming: 4 bases from V, 3 bases from J; junction bases outside gene matches: 2. Reading from cysteine to phenylalanine, the CDR3 counts 15 amino acids. Only the CDR3 DNA stays, 45 bases, in frame from base 1. The germline V gene provides CDR1 ENHRY and CDR2 SYGVKD. Patients chosen for sequencing had shown expansion of CD8+CD57+ cells by flow cytometry. Every patient had severe acquired aplastic anemia, diagnosed using the International Study of Aplastic Anemia and Agranulocytosis and Camitta criteria. At the time blood was sampled, none of the patients had received any therapy. In the study, sorted CD4+ and CD8+ blood T cells from patients with severe aplastic anemia and from healthy subjects underwent deep sequencing of TCR repertoires. Patients were enrolled under clinicaltrials.gov protocols 00001620, 01623167, 00001397, 00071045, 00081523 and 00961064 in the USA. Ficoll-Paque density gradient centrifugation was used to isolate peripheral blood mononuclear cells. Before DNA extraction, CD4+ and CD8+ T cells were sorted by FACS or by magnetic beads.

TCR beta VDJ combination and CDR3 sequence profiling used genomic DNA as the template. An Illumina HiSeq 2000 was used for TCR repertoire sequencing. The original methods were these. Repertoires were assessed using TRBV/TRBJ rearrangement plots, CDR3 size and DJ length profiles, and Simpson's diversity index. Whichever DNA sequence was most abundant in the deep sequencing data was defined as the immunodominant clone. CDR3 amino acid sequences were screened for sharing across subjects and were compared with published repertoires and the VDJdb database. TCRdb reran the public reads through fastp at Q25 and MiXCR, keeping productive beta chains. Every entry covers one CDR3 protein and lists the most common genes and DNA from its rows. These V and J calls rely on TCRdb rather than the paper's analysis. The table for this sample lists 400,000 to 600,000 distinct CDR3 sequences; approximately 32% of them were counted only once. The ten largest clones represent under 0.95% of the sample.

This clonotype was detected many times. Its binding antigen is unknown. Nothing much larger sits one base from this clone, and base qualities are not available. The sample was sorted CD4+, CD8+, or CD8+CD57+ T cells (not recorded which) from PBMCs. The chain joins TRBV10-3 to TRBJ2-4; 11 of the junction bases match TRBD2. The sequence was collected from a human donor with aplastic anemia. Read as DNA, the sequence is TGTGCCATCAGTGCTAGCGGGGGGATCAAAAACATTCAGTACTTC. Its amino acids are CAISASGGIKNIQYF.